The 10 T cell receptor beta chains below all came from one sample that was sequenced in a study of Ad26.COV2.S vaccination and SARS-CoV-2 variants. As for treatment: 19 received Ad26.COV2.S at low or high dose, single or two shots; several received placebo; per-sample allocation not given. Collection of the samples took place on day 63 after the first injection of vaccine or placebo. Only in-frame clones appear in the TCRdb table, and some are missing; sequencing was by immunoSEQ multiplex PCR. The data show approximately 480,000 clones, roughly 85% seen once. The sequencing used peripheral blood, collected in a trial of Ad26.COV2.S vaccine versus placebo. The receptors originated from a person between 18 and 59 years old who received the Ad26.COV2.S COVID-19 vaccine or a placebo.

J is TRBJ1-1 and V is TRBV28; 10 bases fit TRBD1. V lost 2 bases and J lost 3; bases outside the gene matches: 6. This CDR3 comprises 16 residues. Germline V gene sequence: CDR1 MDHEN, CDR2 SYDVKM. The CDR3 region has the DNA TGTGCCAGCAGTTTACGACAGGGGGCCTCTTACACTGAAGCTTTCTTT. Protein: CASSLRQGASYTEAFF.

Comment on this clone: This sample includes further DNA sequences coding for the same CDR3. The chain is built from TRBV7-9 and TRBJ2-7; D is unresolved. This CDR3 has 12 residues. Germline V CDR1 and CDR2: SEHNR, FQNEAQ (reference sequence). V dropped 1 base and J dropped 4 bases, with 5 bases sitting between them. In DNA form, the CDR3 reads TGTGCCAGCAGCTTAGACAATTACGAGCAGTACTTC. Translation: CASSLDNYEQYF.

The chain carries TRBV7-2 and TRBJ2-5; D unclear. Germline assignment: CDR1 SGHTA and CDR2 FQGNSA. V lost 5 bases to trimming and J lost 4 bases, with 17 bases between them. The CDR3 extends over 15 amino acids. The CDR3, as DNA: TGTGCCAGCAGCCAAACCCTGCCCAGGAGAGAGACCCAGTACTTC. Its translation is CASSQTLPRRETQYF.

V is TRBV6-6 and J is TRBJ2-1, with D perhaps TRBD2 (6 bases). Trimming took 9 bases from V and 0 from J, leaving 9 bases between them. CDR3 length equals 13 residues. Germline CDR1 reads MNHNY; CDR2 reads SVGAGI (reference sequence). CDR3 sequence (DNA): TGTGCCAGTCGGGGGAGCTCCTACAATGAGCAGTTCTTC. Translating gives CASRGSSYNEQFF.

CDR3 coding DNA: TGTGCCAGTAGTAGCCTAGCGGCTCCCTACGAGCAGTACTTC. Its translation is CASSSLAAPYEQYF. This chain uses TRBV19 with TRBJ2-7; TRBD2 aligns across 7 bases. CDR3 length: 14 residues. With 4 bases clipped from V and 2 bases from J, the junction kept 5 bases outside the gene matches. Germline CDR1 reads LNHDA; CDR2 reads SQIVND (reference sequence).

V and J are TRBV5-1 and TRBJ2-1; TRBD2 might be the D (6 bases). The CDR3 is 14 amino acids. Germline lookup yields CDR1 SGHRS and CDR2 YFSETQ. V dropped 4 bases and J dropped 1 base, with 9 bases sitting between them. The CDR3 here is CASSPGGSYNEQFF. The CDR3, as DNA: TGCGCCAGCAGCCCCGGGGGATCCTACAATGAGCAGTTCTTC.

The chain combines TRBV18 with TRBJ1-2, with D hard to call. V lost 2 bases and J lost 8, with 12 bases in between. Per the germline V gene, CDR1 is KGHSH and CDR2 is LQKENI. The CDR3 covers 13 residues. The CDR3 DNA follows: TGTGCCAGCTCACCATCAAATCTCGGGGGCTACACCTTC. The encoded protein is CASSPSNLGGYTF.

This clone showed up just once. Other nucleotide sequences in the sample specify the same CDR3. The chain is built from TRBV30 and TRBJ1-5; 7 bases align to TRBD1. This CDR3 contains 13 residues. Germline V gives CDR1 GTSNPN, CDR2 SVGIG (reference sequence). Losses at the gene ends were 5 bases for V and 1 base for J; bases not matched to a gene: 2. The CDR3 spells CAWGGQSNQPQHF. The CDR3 DNA follows: TGTGCCTGGGGGGGACAGAGCAATCAGCCCCAGCATTTT.

There are a few counts of this clone. V usage is TRBV15 and J usage is TRBJ2-7; possibly TRBD1 or TRBD2 for D (5 bases each). The CDR3 runs to 15 residues. Between the trimmed V and J ends, which lost 1 base and 3 bases, there was a span of 13 bases. From germline, CDR1 is LNHNV and CDR2 YYDKDF (reference sequence). DNA for the CDR3: TGTGCCACCAGCAGAGGGCAAGGGGAGCTCTACGAGCAGTACTTC. This gives the protein CATSRGQGELYEQYF. Looking up the rest from reference TRBV15 and TRBJ2-7 gives the full variable domain: DAMVIQNPRYQVTQFGKPVTLSCSQTLNHNVMYWYQQKSSQAPKLLFHYYDKDFNNEADTPDNFQSRRPNTSFCFLDIRSPGLGDTAMYLCATSRGQGELYEQYFGPGTRLTVT.

This clone was recorded many times. V gene TRBV28 combines with J gene TRBJ2-6; a weak D match, TRBD1 (5 bases). With 5 bases removed from V and 1 base from J, the gap between germline ends came to 15 bases. In germline, CDR1 is MDHEN, CDR2 SYDVKM. CDR3 size: 17 residues. In DNA, the CDR3 is TGTGCCAGCAGTCCCCCGAGACAGACATCTGGGGCCAACGTCCTGACTTTC. It codes for CASSPPRQTSGANVLTF.